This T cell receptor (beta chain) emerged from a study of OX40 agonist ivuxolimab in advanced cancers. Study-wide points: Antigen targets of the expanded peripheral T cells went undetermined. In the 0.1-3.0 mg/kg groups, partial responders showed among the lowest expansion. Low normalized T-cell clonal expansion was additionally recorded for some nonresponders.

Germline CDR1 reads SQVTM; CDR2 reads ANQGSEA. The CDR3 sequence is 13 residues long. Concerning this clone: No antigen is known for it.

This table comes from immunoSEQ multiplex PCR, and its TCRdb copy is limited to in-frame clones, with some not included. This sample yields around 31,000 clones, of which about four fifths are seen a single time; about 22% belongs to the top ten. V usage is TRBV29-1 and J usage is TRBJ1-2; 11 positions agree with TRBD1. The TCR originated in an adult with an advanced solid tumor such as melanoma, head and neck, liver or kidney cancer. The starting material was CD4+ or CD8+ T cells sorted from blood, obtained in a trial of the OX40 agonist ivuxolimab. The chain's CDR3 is CPDRDRGDYGYTF. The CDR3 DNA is TGCCCTGACCGGGACAGGGGGGACTATGGCTACACCTTC.